This T cell receptor beta chain was retrieved from a study of T cell repertoires in cytomegalovirus infection. Looking at the study overall: The authors used CMV epitopes that were HLA-C-restricted (recently identified) and HLA-B-restricted (well studied). Both CMV infection and a matching HLA type were indicated by public TCR beta signatures. General study findings and limits: People with CMV and the relevant HLA were identified by cumulative public TCR beta family frequency. Dominating the ex vivo response were HLA-C-restricted CMV-specific TCR beta clonotypes.

The germline V gene has CDR1 MNHEY and CDR2 SVGAGI. V gave up 2 bases and J gave up 5 bases, with 15 bases separating them. This CDR3 spans 15 amino acids. In regard to this clonotype: Its specificity is not known.

Using its own MiXCR run on the reads, TCRdb lists one record per CDR3 protein. Of hundreds of thousands of distinct CDR3 sequences listed, approximately 33% were seen once; the top ten hold about an eighth. This sample comprised cultured CD8+ T cells from PBMCs, obtained from culture after CMV antigen stimulation. The V gene is TRBV6-5, the J gene TRBJ1-1; D might be TRBD1 (5 bases). The source of this sequence is a human donor in good health (CMV status not recorded). Some clones in this sample may be carry-over from other donors' samples. CDR3 amino acids: CASSYGGSPGTEAFF. In DNA form, the CDR3 reads TGTGCCAGCAGTTACGGGGGGTCCCCGGGAACTGAAGCTTTCTTT.